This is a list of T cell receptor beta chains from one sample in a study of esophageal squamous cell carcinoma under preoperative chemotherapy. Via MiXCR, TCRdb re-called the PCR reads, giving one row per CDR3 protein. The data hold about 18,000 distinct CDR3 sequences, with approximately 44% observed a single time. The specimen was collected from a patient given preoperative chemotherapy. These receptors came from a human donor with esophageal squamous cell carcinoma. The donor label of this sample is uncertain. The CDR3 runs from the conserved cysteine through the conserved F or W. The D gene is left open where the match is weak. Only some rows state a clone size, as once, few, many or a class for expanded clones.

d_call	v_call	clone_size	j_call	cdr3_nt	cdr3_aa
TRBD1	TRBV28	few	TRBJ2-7	TGTGCCAGCAGCCTGGAACCGGGACAGGGATCTTACGAGCAGTACTTC	CASSLEPGQGSYEQYF
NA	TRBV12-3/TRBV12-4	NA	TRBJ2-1	TGTGCCAGCAGTCGTCGTGGTGAGCAGTTCTTC	CASSRRGEQFF
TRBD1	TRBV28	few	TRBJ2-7	TGTGCCAGCAGTCAGACAGGGCCGCCCTACGAGCAGTACTTC	CASSQTGPPYEQYF
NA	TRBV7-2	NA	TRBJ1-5	TGTGCCAGCAGCTTACGGGGCTACAATCAGCCCCAGCATTTT	CASSLRGYNQPQHF
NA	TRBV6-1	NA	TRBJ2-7	TGTGCCAGCGCGGGGTCTGGGGGCCGTGGCCAAGATACGCAGTACTTC	CASAGSGGRGQDTQYF
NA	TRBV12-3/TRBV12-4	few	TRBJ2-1	TGTGCCAGCACTCCGGGGAAGGGGGGGGGGCCTTTAAATGAGCAGTTCTTC	CASTPGKGGGPLNEQFF
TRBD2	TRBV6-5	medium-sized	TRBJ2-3	TGTGCCAGCAGTTACTCCGGACTAGCGGGAGTGGGAGATACGCAGTATTTT	CASSYSGLAGVGDTQYF
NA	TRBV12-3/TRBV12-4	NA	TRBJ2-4	TGTGCCAGCAGTTTACACCAGGGGAGTAGCACAAATACTCAGTATTTC	CASSLHQGSSTNTQYF
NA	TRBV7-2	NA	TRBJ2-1	TGTGCCAGCAGCTTCCCGACCCTCGGCGATGAGCAGTTCTTC	CASSFPTLGDEQFF
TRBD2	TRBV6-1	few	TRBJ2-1	TGTGCCAGCAGGGGGACTAGCGGGGGCCACTACAATGAGCAGTTCTTC	CASRGTSGGHYNEQFF
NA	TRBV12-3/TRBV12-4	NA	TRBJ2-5	TGCGCCGGCTGTTGGGCGGGCCTCGGGGGCCGTGACCAAGACACCCAGTACTTC	CAGCWAGLGGRDQDTQYF
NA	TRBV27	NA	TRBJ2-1	TGTGCCAGCAGTTCCTTAGGTGGGACGCGGGCCAAAAACATTCAGTTCTTC	CASSSLGGTRAKNIQFF
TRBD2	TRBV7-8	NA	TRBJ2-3	TGTGCCAGCAGCCCGGGATCGACGAGCGGGAGGGGCCGTGACCCAGAGACCCAGTATTTT	CASSPGSTSGRGRDPETQYF
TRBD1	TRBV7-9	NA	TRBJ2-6	TGTGCCAGCAGCACGGGACAGGGGAACGGGGCCTACGTGCTGACCTTC	CASSTGQGNGAYVLTF
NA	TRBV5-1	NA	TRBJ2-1	TGCGCCAGCAGCTTGAAGGGGACTGAGCAGTTCTTC	CASSLKGTEQFF
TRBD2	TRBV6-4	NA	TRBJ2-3	TGTGCCAGCAGTCGTGAGGCGGGAGGAAGCACAGATACGCAGTATTTT	CASSREAGGSTDTQYF
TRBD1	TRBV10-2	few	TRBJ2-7	TGCGCCAGCAGTGAATCTACAGGGGGGGAGCAGTACTTC	CASSESTGGEQYF
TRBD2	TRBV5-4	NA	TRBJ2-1	TGTGCCAGCAGCCGAAGGAGGGGCGCGGGGGAAGAGACCCAGTTCTTC	CASSRRRGAGEETQFF
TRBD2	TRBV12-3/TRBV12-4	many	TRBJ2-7	TGTGCCAGCAGTTTACTAGCGGGAGGGTACGAGCAGTACTTC	CASSLLAGGYEQYF
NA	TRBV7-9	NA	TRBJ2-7	TGTGCCAGCAGCTTAGTGCTGGGCGGCGGGGTCTATGAGCAGTACTTC	CASSLVLGGGVYEQYF
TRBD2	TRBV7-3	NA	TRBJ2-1	TGTGCCAGCAGCCCCCGGCGGGAGCGACGTGAGCAGTTCTTC	CASSPRRERREQFF
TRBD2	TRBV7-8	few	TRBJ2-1	TGTGCCAGCAGCTTAGCAAGCGGGGGGTACAATGAGCAGTTCTTC	CASSLASGGYNEQFF
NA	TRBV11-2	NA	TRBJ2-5	TGTGCCAGGGGGGTCGGGGGCCGGGACCAAGAGACCCAGTACTTC	CARGVGGRDQETQYF
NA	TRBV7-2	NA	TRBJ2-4	TGTGCCAGCAGGATACTAGGGGGCGGGAGAGTCGAAAATACTCAGTACTTT	CASRILGGGRVENTQYF
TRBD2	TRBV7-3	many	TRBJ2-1	TGTGCCAGCAGCCCCCGAGTAGCGGGGGCATACAATGAGCAGTTCTTC	CASSPRVAGAYNEQFF
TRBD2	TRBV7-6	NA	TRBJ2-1	TGTGCCAGCAGCTTTAGAGCGGGGAGCTCCTACAATGAGCAGTTCTTC	CASSFRAGSSYNEQFF
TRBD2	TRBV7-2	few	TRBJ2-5	TGTGCCAGCAGCTCCCTACTAGCGCGTTACCAAGAGACCCAGTACTTC	CASSSLLARYQETQYF
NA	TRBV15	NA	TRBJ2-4	TGTGCCACCAGCAGGCCAGGCCCCGTTGCAGGGAAAAAGGCCAAAAACATTCAGTACTTC	CATSRPGPVAGKKAKNIQYF
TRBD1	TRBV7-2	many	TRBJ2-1	TGTGCCAGCAGCTTAGGGGACAGGGGCTACGAGCAGTTCTTC	CASSLGDRGYEQFF
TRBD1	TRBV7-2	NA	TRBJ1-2	TGTGCCAGCAGCTTCGGCCAGGGGGTCTTCAACTATGGCTACACCTTC	CASSFGQGVFNYGYTF
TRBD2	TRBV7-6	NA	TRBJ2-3	TGTGCGGGCAGCGGGGGAACAGGGCAGGGGACGCAGTATTTT	CAGSGGTGQGTQYF
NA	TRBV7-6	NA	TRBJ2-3	TGTGCGGGCCGCGGGGGCAGGGTCACAGATACCCAGTATTTC	CAGRGGRVTDTQYF
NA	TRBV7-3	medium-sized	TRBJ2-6	TGTGCCAGCAGAAGGGCGGGGGCCAACGTCCTGACTTTC	CASRRAGANVLTF
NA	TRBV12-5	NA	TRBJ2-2	TGTGCTAGTGGTCCCCGAGAGGCGGCCGGGAAGCTGTATTTT	CASGPREAAGKLYF
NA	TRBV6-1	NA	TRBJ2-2	TGTGCCAGCAGCTTTTTTTGGACAGCAAGCCGGGAGCTGTTTTTT	CASSFFWTASRELFF
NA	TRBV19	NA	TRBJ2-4	TGCGGCGGTAGGGGGCGGGGGGCCAAAGACACGCAGTACTTC	CGGRGRGAKDTQYF
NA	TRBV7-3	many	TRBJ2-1	TGTGCCAGCAGCTTAGGTTTGGGTTACAATGAGCAGTTCTTC	CASSLGLGYNEQFF
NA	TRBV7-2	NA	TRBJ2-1	TGTGCCAGCAGCTTTACTTACAATGAGCAGTTCTTC	CASSFTYNEQFF
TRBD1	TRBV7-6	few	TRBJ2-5	TGTGCCAGCAGCCGGGACAGGGGGTACGCCCAGTACTTC	CASSRDRGYAQYF
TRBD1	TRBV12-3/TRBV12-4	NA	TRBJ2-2	TGTGCCAGCAGCCAACGACAGGGCAACACCGGGGAGCTGTTTTTT	CASSQRQGNTGELFF
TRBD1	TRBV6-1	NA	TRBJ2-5	TGTGCCAGCTCCCGGGACAGGGGGCTGGAGACCCAGTACTTC	CASSRDRGLETQYF
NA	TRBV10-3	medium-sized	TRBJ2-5	TGTGCCATCGGGGGGTCGGCCTTCGGAGAGACCCAGTACTTC	CAIGGSAFGETQYF
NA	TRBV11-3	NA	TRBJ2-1	TGTGCCAACAGCTTAGGCGGGTCAACCTACGAGCAGTTCTTC	CANSLGGSTYEQFF
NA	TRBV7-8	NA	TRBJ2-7	TGTGCCAGCAGATACGGGGATATGCAGTACTTC	CASRYGDMQYF
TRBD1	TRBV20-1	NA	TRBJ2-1	TGCAGTGCTCAGAGGCACCCGGGACAGGGTCTCAGTAATGAGCAGTTCTTC	CSAQRHPGQGLSNEQFF
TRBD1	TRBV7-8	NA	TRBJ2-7	TGTGCCAGCAGCCAGGACAGGCGGAGTTACGAGCAGTACTTC	CASSQDRRSYEQYF
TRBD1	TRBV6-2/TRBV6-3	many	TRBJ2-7	TGTGCCTCGAATCGAGGACAGGGCTACGAGCAGTACTTC	CASNRGQGYEQYF
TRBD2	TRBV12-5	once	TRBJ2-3	TGTGCTAGTGGTTCCGGGGGGTCCTTCACAGATACGCAGTATTTT	CASGSGGSFTDTQYF
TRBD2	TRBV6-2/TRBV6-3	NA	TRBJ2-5	TGTGCCAGCAGTTACTCCCCTACTAGCGGGTTGTACAATGAGCAGTACTTC	CASSYSPTSGLYNEQYF
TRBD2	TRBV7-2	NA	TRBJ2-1	TGTGCCAGCAGACTCAGCGGGAGTAATTACAATGAGCAGTTCTTC	CASRLSGSNYNEQFF
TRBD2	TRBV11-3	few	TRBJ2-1	TGTGCCAGCAGCTCCGGGGGGGGTGGGTCCTACAATGAGCAGTTCTTC	CASSSGGGGSYNEQFF